This TCR beta chain came from a study of regulatory T cells in long-lasting Graves disease. iRepertoire HTBI primers and Arm-PCR of CDR3 regions built TCR beta libraries. TCRdb processed the multiplex PCR reads anew with MiXCR; each CDR3 protein has one entry. The sample has roughly 430,000 distinct CDR3 sequences, over 15% seen once. Unmatched junction bases numbered 10, after V lost 6 bases and J lost 6 bases. The CDR3 extends over 14 amino acids. The time point denotes: newly diagnosed GD, antithyroid drugs for less than 3 months. The TCR library was prepared using RNA isolated from PBMCs. There are many counts of this clonotype. This sample was also put to use in a study of T cells in Graves' hyperthyroidism and ophthalmopathy.

The clonotype was recovered from a woman aged 25 to 45 with Graves disease. Sequencing used peripheral blood mononuclear cells (PBMCs), obtained at new diagnosis, from a patient treated with antithyroid drugs. The gene calls are TRBV12-3 or TRBV12-4 and TRBJ2-7; the match to TRBD1 covers 8 bases. CDR3 nucleotides: TGTGCCAGCAGGGGATATACAGGGGGTGGCGAGCAGTACTTC. It yields the protein CASRGYTGGGEQYF.